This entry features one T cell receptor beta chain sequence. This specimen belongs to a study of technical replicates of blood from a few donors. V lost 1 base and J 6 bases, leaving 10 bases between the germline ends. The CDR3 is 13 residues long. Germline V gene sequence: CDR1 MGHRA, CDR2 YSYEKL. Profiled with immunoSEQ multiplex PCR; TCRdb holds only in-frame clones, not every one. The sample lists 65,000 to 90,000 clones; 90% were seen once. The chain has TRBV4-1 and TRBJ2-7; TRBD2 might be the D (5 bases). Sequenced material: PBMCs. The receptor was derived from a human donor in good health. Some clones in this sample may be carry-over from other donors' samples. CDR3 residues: CASSQGRSSEQYF. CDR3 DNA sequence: TGCGCCAGCAGCCAAGGGAGGAGCAGCGAGCAGTACTTC.